The rows below give T cell receptor beta chains drawn from one sample of a study of T cell responses to AZD1222 COVID-19 vaccine. Data came from immunoSEQ multiplex PCR; TCRdb stores just in-frame clones and leaves some out. In the table there are 150,000 or so clones, more than 90% of which are singletons. The specimen was peripheral blood, collected on day 0 of AZD1222 vaccination. The receptors were gathered from an adult in good health. CDR3s leave out the opening cysteine and the closing phenylalanine or tryptophan.

j_call v_call cdr3_aa
TRBJ2-1 TRBV27 ASSLTGPFYNEQF
TRBJ2-7 TRBV5-1 ASSSGGAAVSEQY
TRBJ1-5 TRBV19 ASKGQFNQPQH
TRBJ2-2 TRBV19 ASRSGTGELF
TRBJ2-7 TRBV12-3/TRBV12-4 ASSNRGGYEQY
TRBJ2-2 TRBV15 ATSRGTGEAGELF
TRBJ1-1 TRBV7-9 ASRPRLGRNTEAF
TRBJ1-5 TRBV19 ASSIDGAGGQPQH
TRBJ1-2 TRBV30 AWAPARGGGYT
TRBJ1-2 TRBV10-1 ASSRDSNYGYT
TRBJ2-4 TRBV3-1/TRBV3-2 ASSTGRDIQY
TRBJ1-2 TRBV3-1/TRBV3-2 ASSHGRALANYGYT
TRBJ1-3 TRBV29-1 SANREGPGNTIY
TRBJ1-1 TRBV5-4 ASSGGGTTRSTEAF
TRBJ2-1 TRBV25-1 ASLPTGGGGNEQF
TRBJ1-4 TRBV29-1 SALRDSTEKLF
TRBJ2-1 TRBV7-6 ASSSRSPTSGSRSYNEQF